The TCR beta chain described here comes from a study of shared clonotypes between healthy human individuals. J was trimmed by 0 bases and V by 1 base; bases with no gene match: 5. The CDR3 is 16 amino acids. Germline values: CDR1 KGHSH, CDR2 LQKENI. Nashville, Tennessee was home to all donors, each a Caucasian adult. Several immunoSEQ plates received, in even portions, the genomic DNA of each subset. The data were produced by immunoSEQ multiplex PCR, yet TCRdb's version contains in-frame clones alone and is incomplete. The table shows some 2,100,000 clones, with roughly 95% occurring only once. Sequencing used naive CD4+ T cells sorted from blood. Subset here: CD45RA+ positively selected. The chain employs TRBV18 and TRBJ2-7; 8 nucleotides line up with TRBD2. The clonotype comes from a man aged 18 to 35 in good health. CDR3 protein: CASSPQVGGGSYEQYF. DNA for the CDR3: TGTGCCAGCTCACCACAGGTCGGGGGGGGCTCCTACGAGCAGTACTTC.